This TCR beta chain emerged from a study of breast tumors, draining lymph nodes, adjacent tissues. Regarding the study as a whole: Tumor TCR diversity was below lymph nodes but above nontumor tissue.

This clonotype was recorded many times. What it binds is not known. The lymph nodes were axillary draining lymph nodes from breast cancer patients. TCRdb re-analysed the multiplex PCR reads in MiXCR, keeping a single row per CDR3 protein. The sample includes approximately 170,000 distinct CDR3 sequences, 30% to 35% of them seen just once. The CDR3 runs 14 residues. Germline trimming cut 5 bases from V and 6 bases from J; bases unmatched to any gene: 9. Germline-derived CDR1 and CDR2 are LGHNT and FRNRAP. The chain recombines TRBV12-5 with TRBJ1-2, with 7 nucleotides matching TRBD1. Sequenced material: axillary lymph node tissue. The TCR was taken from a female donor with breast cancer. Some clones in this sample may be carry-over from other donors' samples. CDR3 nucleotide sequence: TGTGCTAGTGGTGCGACAGGGCCAATAAATGGCTACACCTTC. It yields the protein CASGATGPINGYTF.